This TCR beta chain was documented in a study of somatic mutations in cytotoxic T cells in rheumatoid arthritis. The data were produced by immunoSEQ multiplex PCR, yet TCRdb's version contains in-frame clones alone and is incomplete. The profile covers approximately 11,000 clones, with roughly 74% appearing a single time and less than 40% taken by the ten largest. The CDR3 sequence is 15 residues long. Germline CDR1 MNHEY, CDR2 SMNVEV (reference sequence). After removal of 7 bases from V and 2 bases from J, the junction contained 10 bases not matched to a gene. This chain connects TRBV27 to TRBJ2-7; 8 nucleotides line up with TRBD2. This clonotype was sampled from an adult with rheumatoid arthritis. Material for sequencing was CD8+ T cells sorted from blood. The CDR3 reads CASTLRAGGAYEQYF. The DNA of the CDR3 is TGTGCCAGCACCCTCCGGGCCGGGGGGGCCTACGAGCAGTACTTC.